The entry below describes one TCR beta chain. Its antigen is unknown. This record belongs to a study of T cells in Graves' hyperthyroidism and ophthalmopathy. Researchers amplified the TCR beta CDR3 regions from RNA transcripts. With the HTBI primer set, the TCR CDR3 went through a first round of RT-PCR. TCRdb re-called the multiplex PCR reads with MiXCR, one entry per CDR3 protein. Of 650,000 to 750,000 distinct CDR3 sequences listed, 14% are singletons. Germline V CDR1 and CDR2: SQVTM, ANQGSEA. The CDR3 consists of 14 residues. V was cut by 7 bases and J by 2 bases, with 17 bases left in between. Participants, patients aged 18 to 65, had newly diagnosed hyperthyroidism with a duration under 2 months. Together with thyroid ultrasound, orbital computed tomography, serum thyroxine and TRAb, clinical symptoms were used for diagnoses. Notes on the study in general: The blood repertoire included most of the expanded thyroid clonotypes above 0.001. Separating ophthalmopathy from stable hyperthyroidism was achieved by a 13 V-J model.

The V and J genes are TRBV29-1 and TRBJ2-5; perhaps TRBD2 as D (5 bases). The clonotype comes from a young woman with Graves' hyperthyroidism. Sequenced: blood. CDR3 bases: TGCAGCGCCAAACCCGGTAGCGTGCAAGAGACCCAGTACTTC. It codes for CSAKPGSVQETQYF.